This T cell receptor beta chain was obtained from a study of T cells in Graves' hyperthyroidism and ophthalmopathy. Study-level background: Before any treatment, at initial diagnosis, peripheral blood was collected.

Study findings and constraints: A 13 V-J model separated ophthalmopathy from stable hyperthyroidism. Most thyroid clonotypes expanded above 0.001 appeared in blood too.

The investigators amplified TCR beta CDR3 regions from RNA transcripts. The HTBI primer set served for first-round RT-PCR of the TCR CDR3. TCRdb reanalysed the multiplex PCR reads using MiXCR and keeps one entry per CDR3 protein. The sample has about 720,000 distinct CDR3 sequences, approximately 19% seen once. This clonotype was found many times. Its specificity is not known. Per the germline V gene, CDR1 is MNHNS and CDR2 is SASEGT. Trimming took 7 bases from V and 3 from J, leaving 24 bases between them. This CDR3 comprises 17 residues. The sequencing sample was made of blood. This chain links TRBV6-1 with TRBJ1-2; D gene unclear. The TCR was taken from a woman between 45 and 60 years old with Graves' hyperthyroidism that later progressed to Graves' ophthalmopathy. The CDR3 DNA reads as TGTGCCAGCACCACGTTCACCCACGGGGAGACGTACTATGGCTACACCTTC. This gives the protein CASTTFTHGETYYGYTF.